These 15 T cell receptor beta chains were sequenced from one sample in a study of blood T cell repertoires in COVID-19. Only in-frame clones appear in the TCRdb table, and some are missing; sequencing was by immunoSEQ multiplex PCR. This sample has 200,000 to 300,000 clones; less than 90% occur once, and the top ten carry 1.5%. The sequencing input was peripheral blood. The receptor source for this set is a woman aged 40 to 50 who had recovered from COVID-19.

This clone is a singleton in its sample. CDR3 residues: CASSPGVISGANVLTF. DNA of the CDR3: TGCGCCAGCAGCCCGGGGGTTATATCTGGGGCCAACGTCCTGACTTTC. The chain joins TRBV5-1 to TRBJ2-6; a weak D match, TRBD2 (6 bases). The V gene's germline CDR1 is SGHRS and CDR2 YFSETQ. The CDR3 runs to 16 residues. Between the trimmed V and J ends, which lost 4 bases and 1 base, there was a span of 12 bases.

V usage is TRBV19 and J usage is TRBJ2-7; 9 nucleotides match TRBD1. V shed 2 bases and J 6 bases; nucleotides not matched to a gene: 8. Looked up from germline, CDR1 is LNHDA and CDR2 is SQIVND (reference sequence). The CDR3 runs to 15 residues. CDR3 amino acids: CASSISGTGHVEQYF. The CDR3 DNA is TGTGCCAGTAGTATATCGGGGACAGGGCATGTCGAGCAGTACTTC.

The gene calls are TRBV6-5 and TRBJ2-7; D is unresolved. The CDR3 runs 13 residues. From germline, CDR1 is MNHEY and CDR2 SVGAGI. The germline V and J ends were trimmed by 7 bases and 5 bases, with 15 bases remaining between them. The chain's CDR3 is CASIPQNLHEQYF. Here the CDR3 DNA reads TGTGCCAGCATCCCGCAGAACCTCCACGAGCAGTACTTC.

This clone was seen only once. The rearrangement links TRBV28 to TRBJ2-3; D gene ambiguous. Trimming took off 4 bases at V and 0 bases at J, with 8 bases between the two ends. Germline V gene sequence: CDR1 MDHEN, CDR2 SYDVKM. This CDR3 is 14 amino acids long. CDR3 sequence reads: CASSSLTSTDTQYF. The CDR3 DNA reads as TGTGCCAGCAGTTCCCTAACTAGCACAGATACGCAGTATTTT.

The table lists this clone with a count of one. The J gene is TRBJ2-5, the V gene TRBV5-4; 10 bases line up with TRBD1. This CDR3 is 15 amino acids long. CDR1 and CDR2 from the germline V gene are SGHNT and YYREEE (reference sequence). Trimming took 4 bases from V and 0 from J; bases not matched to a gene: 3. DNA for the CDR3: TGTGCCAGCAGCACGGGACAGGGGTACCAAGAGACCCAGTACTTC. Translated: CASSTGQGYQETQYF.

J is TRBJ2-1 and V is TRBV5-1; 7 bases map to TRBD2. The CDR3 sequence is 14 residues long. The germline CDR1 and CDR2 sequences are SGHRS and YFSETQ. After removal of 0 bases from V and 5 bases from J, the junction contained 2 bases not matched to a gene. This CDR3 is CASSLGLANNEQFF. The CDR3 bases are TGCGCCAGCAGCTTGGGACTAGCCAACAATGAGCAGTTCTTC.

CDR3 residues: CASSLAGRGYTGELFF. Written as DNA, the CDR3 is TGTGCCAGCAGCTTGGCCGGGCGGGGGTACACCGGGGAGCTGTTTTTT. The chain links TRBV5-6 to TRBJ2-2, with 7 bases aligning to TRBD2. The CDR3 contains 16 residues. The J segment lost 3 bases and the V segment lost 0 bases, leaving 5 bases of the junction unmatched. Germline CDR1 is SGHDT and CDR2 is YYEEEE.

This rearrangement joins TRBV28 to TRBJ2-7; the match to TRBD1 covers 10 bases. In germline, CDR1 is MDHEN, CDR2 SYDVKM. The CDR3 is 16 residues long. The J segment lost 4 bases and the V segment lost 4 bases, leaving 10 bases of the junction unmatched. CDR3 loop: CASSSPRDRGSYEQYF. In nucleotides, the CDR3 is TGTGCCAGCAGTTCGCCCCGGGACAGGGGCTCATACGAGCAGTACTTC.

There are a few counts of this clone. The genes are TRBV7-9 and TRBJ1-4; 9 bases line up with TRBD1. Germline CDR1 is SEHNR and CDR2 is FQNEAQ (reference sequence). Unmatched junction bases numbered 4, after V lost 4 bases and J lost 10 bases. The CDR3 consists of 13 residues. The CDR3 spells CASSYRGQVKLFF. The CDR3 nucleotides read TGTGCCAGCAGCTACAGGGGGCAAGTAAAACTGTTTTTT.

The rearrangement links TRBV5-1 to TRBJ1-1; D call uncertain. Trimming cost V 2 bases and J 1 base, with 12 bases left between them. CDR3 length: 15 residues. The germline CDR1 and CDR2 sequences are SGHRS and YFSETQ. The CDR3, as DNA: TGCGCCAGCAGCTTTCGGGGAGGGAGGAACACTGAAGCTTTCTTT. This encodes CASSFRGGRNTEAFF. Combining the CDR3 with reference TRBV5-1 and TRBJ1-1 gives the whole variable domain KAGVTQTPRYLIKTRGQQVTLSCSPISGHRSVSWYQQTPGQGLQFLFEYFSETQRNKGNFPGRFSGRQFSNSRSEMNVSTLELGDSALYLCASSFRGGRNTEAFFGQGTRLTVV.

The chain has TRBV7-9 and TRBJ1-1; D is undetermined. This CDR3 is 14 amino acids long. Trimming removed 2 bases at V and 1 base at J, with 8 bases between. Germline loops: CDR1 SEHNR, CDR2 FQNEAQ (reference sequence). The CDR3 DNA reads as TGTGCCAGCAGCTTATACACAAGGAACACTGAAGCTTTCTTT. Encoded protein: CASSLYTRNTEAFF. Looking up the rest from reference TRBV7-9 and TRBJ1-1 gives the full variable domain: DTGVSQNPRHKITKRGQNVTFRCDPISEHNRLYWYRQTLGQGPEFLTYFQNEAQLEKSRLLSDRFSAERPKGSFSTLEIQRTEQGDSAMYLCASSLYTRNTEAFFGQGTRLTVV.

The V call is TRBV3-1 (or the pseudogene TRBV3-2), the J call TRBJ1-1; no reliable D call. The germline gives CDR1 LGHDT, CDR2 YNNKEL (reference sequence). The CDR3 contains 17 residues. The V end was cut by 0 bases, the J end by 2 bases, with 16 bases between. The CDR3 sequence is CASSQDPLGQYNTEAFF. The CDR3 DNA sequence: TGTGCCAGCAGCCAAGACCCGCTTGGGCAATACAACACTGAAGCTTTCTTT.

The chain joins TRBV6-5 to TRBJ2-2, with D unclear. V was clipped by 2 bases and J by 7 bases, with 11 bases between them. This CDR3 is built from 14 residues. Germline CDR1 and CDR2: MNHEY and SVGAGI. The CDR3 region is CASSYGVGSGELFF. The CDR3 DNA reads TGTGCCAGCAGTTACGGTGTTGGTAGCGGGGAGCTGTTTTTT.

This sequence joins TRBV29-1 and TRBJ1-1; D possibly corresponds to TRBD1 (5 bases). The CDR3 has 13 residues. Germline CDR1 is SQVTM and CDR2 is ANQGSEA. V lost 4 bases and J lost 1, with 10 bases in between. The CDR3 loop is CSVVTQENTEAFF. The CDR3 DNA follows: TGCAGCGTTGTGACACAGGAGAACACTGAAGCTTTCTTT. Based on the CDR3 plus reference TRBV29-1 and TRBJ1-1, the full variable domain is SAVISQKPSRDICQRGTSLTIQCQVDSQVTMMFWYRQQPGQSLTLIATANQGSEATYESGFVIDKFPISRPNLTFSTLTVSNMSPEDSSIYLCSVVTQENTEAFFGQGTRLTVV.

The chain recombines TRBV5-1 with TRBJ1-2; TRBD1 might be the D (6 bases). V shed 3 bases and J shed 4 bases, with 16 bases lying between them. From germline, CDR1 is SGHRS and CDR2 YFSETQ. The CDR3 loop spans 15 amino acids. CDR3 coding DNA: TGCGCCAGCAGCTCCACCACCGGACAGACCTATGGCTACACCTTC. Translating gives CASSSTTGQTYGYTF. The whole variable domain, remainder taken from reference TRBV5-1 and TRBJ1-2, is KAGVTQTPRYLIKTRGQQVTLSCSPISGHRSVSWYQQTPGQGLQFLFEYFSETQRNKGNFPGRFSGRQFSNSRSEMNVSTLELGDSALYLCASSSTTGQTYGYTFGSGTRLTVV.